The rows below give T cell receptor beta chains drawn from one sample of a study of blood T cells in healthy people across ages. TCRdb re-analysed the 5' RACE reads in MiXCR, keeping a single row per CDR3 protein. This sample yields fewer than 950,000 distinct CDR3 sequences, of which roughly 50% are seen a single time; around 40% belongs to the top ten. Sequenced material: blood. The receptor set was obtained from an elderly man in good health. CDR3s include the opening cysteine and the closing phenylalanine or tryptophan. Each record gives: J gene, clone size, D gene, V gene, CDR3 protein, CDR3 DNA. D genes are given only for firm matches. Clone size is not always given. Where it is, it says once, few, many or a class for expanded clones.

TRBJ1-6,NA,NA,TRBV20-1,CSARSDGNSPLHF,TGCAGTGCTAGGTCGGACGGCAATTCACCCCTCCACTTT
TRBJ1-5,NA,NA,TRBV3-1,CASSPQTNQPQHF,TGTGCCAGCAGCCCGCAGACGAATCAGCCCCAGCATTTT
TRBJ2-3,NA,TRBD2,TRBV24-1,CATTSASGGGDTQYF,TGTGCCACCACTTCCGCCTCGGGAGGGGGAGATACGCAGTATTTT
TRBJ1-1,NA,NA,TRBV9,CASSQTLLGPTEAFF,TGTGCCAGCAGCCAAACCTTGCTAGGGCCCACTGAAGCTTTCTTT
TRBJ2-7,NA,NA,TRBV20-1,CSARPGQASSYEQYF,TGCAGTGCTCGTCCGGGCCAGGCCAGCTCCTACGAGCAGTACTTC
TRBJ2-7,NA,NA,TRBV27,CASSLSNLYEQYF,TGTGCCAGCAGTTTATCGAACCTCTACGAGCAGTACTTC
TRBJ2-6,NA,TRBD2,TRBV7-2,CASSPSSGGSGANVLTF,TGTGCCAGCAGCCCATCCAGCGGGGGTTCTGGGGCCAACGTCCTGACTTTC
TRBJ2-7,NA,TRBD2,TRBV4-1,CASSRAGAHEQYF,TGCGCCAGCAGCCGAGCGGGAGCCCACGAGCAGTACTTC
TRBJ2-5,few,NA,TRBV20-1,CSARDPRLQETQYF,TGCAGTGCTAGAGATCCGCGGCTCCAAGAGACCCAGTACTTC
TRBJ2-3,few,NA,TRBV3-1,CASSQDGGLITSGSHRYAYF,TGTGCCAGCAGCCAAGATGGGGGCCTTATTACCTCGGGATCGCACAGATACGCGTATTTT
TRBJ2-7,NA,TRBD2,TRBV20-1,CSASRLAGDRYEQYF,TGCAGTGCTAGTCGGCTAGCGGGAGACCGATACGAGCAGTACTTC
TRBJ2-3,NA,TRBD2,TRBV25-1,CASSGRGSFADTQYF,TGTGCCAGCAGTGGTCGCGGGAGTTTCGCAGATACGCAGTATTTT
TRBJ2-7,NA,TRBD1,TRBV7-9,CASSLTRGQGHEQYF,TGTGCCAGCAGCTTAACCCGAGGACAGGGCCACGAGCAGTACTTC
TRBJ1-5,NA,NA,TRBV16,CASSHYDSNQPQHF,TGTGCCAGCAGCCACTACGATAGCAATCAGCCCCAGCATTTT